One sample yielded the 7 T cell receptor beta chains listed below, sequenced in a study of blood T cell repertoires in COVID-19. Clones were sequenced by immunoSEQ multiplex PCR, and TCRdb holds only the in-frame ones, with some missing. The table shows a few hundred thousand clones, with under 90% occurring only once. Source material: peripheral blood. The receptors shown here come from a man between 50 and 59 years old with acute or convalescent COVID-19.

This clone was found a few times. The chain recombines TRBV5-1 with TRBJ1-2; 11 bases line up with TRBD1. The ends lost 0 bases at V and 8 bases at J; junction bases unmatched: 6. There are 15 residues in the CDR3. The germline CDR1 and CDR2 sequences are SGHRS and YFSETQ. In nucleotides, the CDR3 is TGCGCCAGCAGCTTGGAAGGACAGGGGGCTCGGGGCTACACCTTC. It codes for CASSLEGQGARGYTF.

The chain has TRBV2 and TRBJ2-1; D unclear. V gave up 7 bases and J gave up 0 bases, with 10 bases separating them. CDR3 length equals 14 residues. Germline CDR1 reads SNHLY; CDR2 reads FYNNEI. For the CDR3, the DNA is TGTGCCAGCATAGCCGAAAGCTCCTACAATGAGCAGTTCTTC. Translating it yields CASIAESSYNEQFF.

The V gene is TRBV19, the J gene TRBJ2-3; TRBD1 aligns across 9 bases. Germline V gene lookup returns CDR1 LNHDA and CDR2 SQIVND (reference sequence). CDR3 size: 14 residues. J was trimmed by 3 bases and V by 3 bases; bases with no gene match: 1. The CDR3 region has the DNA TGTGCCAGTAGTATCGACAGGGGGACAGATACGCAGTATTTT. Encoded protein: CASSIDRGTDTQYF.

V and J are TRBV6-5 and TRBJ1-5, with a weak D call TRBD1 (5 bases). The CDR3 spans 15 residues. V gave up 2 bases and J gave up 3 bases, with 11 bases separating them. From germline, CDR1 is MNHEY and CDR2 SVGAGI. The CDR3 nucleotides are TGTGCCAGCAGTTACGGGCAGGGCCTCAATCAGCCCCAGCATTTT. Residues: CASSYGQGLNQPQHF.

V and J are TRBV13 and TRBJ1-2, with a possible D match to TRBD1 (5 bases). Trimming removed 5 bases from V and 6 bases from J, with 19 bases in between. There are 15 residues in the CDR3. Germline CDR1 and CDR2: PRHDT and FYEKMQ (reference sequence). Here the CDR3 reads CASSPGGGGLHGYTF. CDR3 DNA sequence: TGTGCCAGCAGCCCAGGCGGGGGGGGGTTGCATGGCTACACCTTC.

The V call is TRBV7-6, the J call TRBJ2-5; 7 bases match TRBD1. Germline CDR1 is SGHVS and CDR2 is FNYEAQ. The ends lost 1 base at V and 4 bases at J; junction bases unmatched: 9. This CDR3 region has 16 residues. This CDR3 reads CASSLGATGLRETQYF. For the CDR3, the DNA is TGTGCCAGCAGCTTAGGTGCGACAGGGCTCCGAGAGACCCAGTACTTC.

The genes are TRBV4-2 and TRBJ1-6, with D unclear. The germline CDR1 and CDR2 sequences are LGHNA and YNFKEQ. The CDR3 has 19 amino acids. The V gene lost 1 base and the J gene lost 0 bases, with 16 bases spanning the gap. This CDR3 is CASSQARSRSSSYNSPLHF. Written as DNA, the CDR3 is TGTGCCAGCAGCCAAGCTCGGTCCCGGTCGAGCTCCTATAATTCACCCCTCCACTTT.